A single sample gave rise to the 18 T cell receptor beta chains below, sequenced in a study of graft-versus-host responses after intestinal transplantation. These receptors lack a known antigen. Produced via immunoSEQ multiplex PCR; TCRdb's table is partial and in-frame only. The table includes nearly 110,000 clones, approximately 90% detected once. Sample: unstimulated CD4+ T cells sorted from spleen or lymph node cells, taken before transplant. The receptors were sampled from a human donor who was the organ donor for an intestinal transplant.

The chain uses TRBV27 and TRBJ2-7; weak D call: TRBD1 (6 bases). CDR3 length: 13 amino acids. Germline CDR1 reads MNHEY; CDR2 reads SMNVEV (reference sequence). Trimming stripped 2 bases from V and 3 bases from J, with 8 bases between. Here the CDR3 reads CASSLIGGYEQYF. In DNA form, the CDR3 reads TGTGCCAGCAGTTTAATAGGGGGCTACGAGCAGTACTTC.

The chain has TRBV14 and TRBJ2-5, with a weak D call TRBD1 (7 bases). The CDR3 consists of 16 residues. Per germline, CDR1 SGHDN and CDR2 FVKESK. The ends were cut back, 1 base at V and 2 bases at J, with 14 bases in the middle. CDR3 protein: CASSQGRGQRQETQYF. The CDR3 DNA reads as TGTGCCAGCAGCCAAGGGAGGGGACAGAGACAAGAGACCCAGTACTTC. Supplemented by reference TRBV14 and TRBJ2-5, the full variable domain reads EAGVTQFPSHSVIEKGQTVTLRCDPISGHDNLYWYRRVMGKEIKFLLHFVKESKQDESGMPNNRFLAERTGGTYSTLKVQPAELEDSGVYFCASSQGRGQRQETQYFGPGTRLLVL.

This clone was observed once. This chain joins TRBV2 and TRBJ1-3; D is ambiguous. Trimming took 5 bases from V and 8 from J, leaving 16 bases between them. Germline CDR1 reads SNHLY; CDR2 reads FYNNEI. The length of the CDR3 is 14 residues. The CDR3 DNA sequence: TGTGCCAGCAGTCCGTCCGGGGTTCGGGACACCATATATTTT. This sequence encodes CASSPSGVRDTIYF. Full variable domain (missing parts from reference TRBV2 and TRBJ1-3): EPEVTQTPSHQVTQMGQEVILRCVPISNHLYFYWYRQILGQKVEFLVSFYNNEISEKSEIFDDQFSVERPDGSNFTLKIRSTKLEDSAMYFCASSPSGVRDTIYFGEGSWLTVV.

The V gene is TRBV5-1, the J gene TRBJ2-1; D remains unclear. Trimming removed 4 bases from V and 10 bases from J, with 12 bases in between. The CDR3 sequence is 12 residues long. CDR1 and CDR2 (germline): SGHRS, YFSETQ. CDR3 DNA sequence: TGCGCCAGCAGCCACGAGACGGGCGAGCAGTTCTTC. Translated, it gives CASSHETGEQFF.

A single count supports this clone. The DNA of the CDR3 is TGTGCCAGCAGGGGGGCCCCTAATCAGCCCCAGCATTTT. Translated, it gives CASRGAPNQPQHF. J is TRBJ1-5 and V is TRBV6-6; the D gene is possibly TRBD1 (6 bases). This CDR3 has 13 amino acids. V gave up 6 bases and J gave up 4 bases, with 10 bases separating them. From germline, CDR1 is MNHNY and CDR2 SVGAGI (reference sequence).

This clone was observed a handful of times. The chain combines TRBV18 with TRBJ2-1; 9 nucleotides match TRBD2. Germline CDR1 is KGHSH and CDR2 is LQKENI. The CDR3 has 16 residues. V shed 3 bases, J shed 5 bases, and the junction held 8 bases outside the gene matches. The CDR3 region has the DNA TGTGCCAGCTCACCTCCGAGCGGGGGGCTAAACAATGAGCAGTTCTTC. Protein: CASSPPSGGLNNEQFF.

The chain joins TRBV5-4 to TRBJ2-1; weak D call: TRBD2 (6 bases). Trimming took 5 bases from V and 0 from J, leaving 12 bases between them. The CDR3 has 15 residues. Germline-derived CDR1 and CDR2 are SGHNT and YYREEE (reference sequence). The CDR3 DNA is TGTGCCAGCAGTCTAGCGACTAGCTCCTACAATGAGCAGTTCTTC. Its translation is CASSLATSSYNEQFF.

The chain is built from TRBV14 and TRBJ2-7; tentatively, D is TRBD2 (5 bases). Germline V gene sequence: CDR1 SGHDN, CDR2 FVKESK. V was shortened by 0 bases and J by 6 bases, with 15 bases between the two germline ends. This CDR3 has 15 amino acids. CDR3 in amino acids: CASSQDRTSIGEQYF. CDR3 DNA sequence: TGTGCCAGCAGCCAAGATCGTACTAGTATCGGCGAGCAGTACTTC.

This chain uses TRBV9 with TRBJ2-7; TRBD2 aligns across 10 bases. This CDR3 contains 15 residues. Germline V gene data show CDR1 as SGDLS and CDR2 as YYNGEE. Trimming at V came to 4 bases and at J to 4 bases, leaving 8 bases not matched to a gene. The DNA of the CDR3 is TGTGCCAGCAGCCCCTCTAGCGGGGGTCCTTACGAGCAGTACTTC. Translating gives CASSPSSGGPYEQYF.

The chain combines TRBV6-1 with TRBJ1-1; D gene ambiguous. The CDR3 covers 16 residues. V was cut by 2 bases and J by 5 bases, with 18 bases left in between. CDR1 and CDR2 from the germline V gene are MNHNS and SASEGT. The CDR3 is CASSEPRSGRPTEAFF. DNA for the CDR3: TGTGCCAGCAGTGAACCCCGGTCCGGTCGGCCTACTGAAGCTTTCTTT.

DNA for the CDR3: TGTGCCAGCAGGCCCCAAGGGGTCCGGGGCGAGCAGTACTTC. It specifies CASRPQGVRGEQYF. V usage is TRBV2 and J usage is TRBJ2-7, with D perhaps given as TRBD1 or TRBD2 (5 bases each). The V end lost 6 bases, the J end lost 6 bases, and 18 bases lay between the germline ends. Germline V CDR1 and CDR2: SNHLY, FYNNEI. This CDR3 contains 14 residues.

V is TRBV5-4 and J is TRBJ1-6; the D is unclear. V dropped 3 bases and J dropped 11 bases, with 9 bases sitting between them. CDR1 is SGHNT and CDR2 is YYREEE in the germline V gene (reference sequence). This CDR3 has 12 amino acids. The CDR3 loop is CASSSLNTPLHF. The CDR3 coding sequence is TGTGCCAGCAGCTCCCTCAATACACCCCTCCACTTT.

This clone occurred a few times. The chain is built from TRBV7-9 and TRBJ1-4, with 8 nucleotides matching TRBD1. There are 15 residues in the CDR3. Unmatched junction bases numbered 1, after V lost 1 base and J lost 3 bases. Germline V gives CDR1 SEHNR, CDR2 FQNEAQ (reference sequence). The CDR3 reads CASSLGDRSNEKLFF. The CDR3 bases are TGTGCCAGCAGCTTAGGGGACAGGTCTAATGAAAAACTGTTTTTT.

This sequence joins TRBV5-4 and TRBJ1-4; possibly TRBD1 for D (6 bases). The CDR3 totals 15 residues. CDR1 is SGHNT, CDR2 YYREEE, per germline (reference sequence). Between the trimmed V and J ends, which lost 3 bases and 8 bases, there was a span of 17 bases. This CDR3 is CASSSNRALDEKLFF. The CDR3 DNA follows: TGTGCCAGCAGCTCCAACAGGGCCCTGGACGAAAAACTGTTTTTT.

V is TRBV19 and J is TRBJ1-2; TRBD1 agrees at 7 bases. The CDR3 has 13 amino acids. CDR1 is LNHDA and CDR2 is SQIVND in the germline V gene (reference sequence). The trim removed 3 bases at V and 3 bases at J, leaving 1 base unmatched. CDR3 DNA: TGTGCCAGTAGTATGGGACAGTACTATGGCTACACCTTC. It specifies CASSMGQYYGYTF.

The chain couples TRBV9 to TRBJ2-3; the D is unclear. Germline CDR1 and CDR2: SGDLS and YYNGEE. The CDR3 is 13 residues long. Trimming pared 0 bases from V and 2 bases from J, leaving 4 bases between. In DNA, the CDR3 is TGTGCCAGCAGCGTAGGGGACACAGATACGCAGTATTTT. Encoded protein: CASSVGDTDTQYF.

This chain uses TRBV9 with TRBJ1-2; D call uncertain. CDR1 SGDLS and CDR2 YYNGEE come from the germline V gene. This CDR3 comprises 13 residues. Trimming cost V 2 bases and J 6 bases, with 11 bases left between them. The CDR3 DNA follows: TGTGCCAGCAGCGTTCGGATGAGTCATGGCTACACCTTC. Translating it yields CASSVRMSHGYTF. The whole variable domain, filled in from reference TRBV9 and TRBJ1-2, reads DSGVTQTPKHLITATGQRVTLRCSPRSGDLSVYWYQQSLDQGLQFLIQYYNGEERAKGNILERFSAQQFPDLHSELNLSSLELGDSALYFCASSVRMSHGYTFGSGTRLTVV.

This clone has more than one count but fewer than ten. This CDR3 is also generated by other DNA sequences in the sample. This sequence joins TRBV7-2 and TRBJ2-2; D possibly corresponds to TRBD2 (5 bases). The germline V gene has CDR1 SGHTA and CDR2 FQGNSA. Trimming took off 1 base at V and 5 bases at J, with 8 bases between the two ends. The CDR3 totals 14 residues. The CDR3 spells CASSLVRGTGELFF. DNA of the CDR3: TGTGCCAGCAGCTTAGTTCGAGGGACCGGGGAGCTGTTTTTT.